This T cell receptor (beta chain) was recorded in a study of OX40 agonist ivuxolimab in advanced cancers. Overall study: Patients treated during dose escalation were battling hepatocellular carcinoma, melanoma, renal cell or head and neck cancer.

Comment on this clone: Its antigen is not identified.

Here immunoSEQ multiplex PCR was the method, and the copy in TCRdb shows in-frame clones only, minus some. In the table there are 86,000 or so clones, roughly 92% of which are singletons. Overall study findings and caveats: With doses of 0.1-3.0 mg/kg, partial responders showed among the lowest clonal expansion.

CDR1 is MDHEN and CDR2 is SYDVKM in the germline V gene. The CDR3 has 15 residues. With V trimmed by 7 bases and J by 2 bases, 7 bases remained unmatched. The chain couples TRBV28 to TRBJ1-2; 10 nucleotides match TRBD1. The sample in question was CD4+ or CD8+ T cells sorted from blood, obtained in a trial of the OX40 agonist ivuxolimab. This TCR was sampled from an adult with an advanced solid tumor such as melanoma, head and neck, liver or kidney cancer. CDR3 amino acids: CASNRRTGGNYGYTF. In nucleotides, the CDR3 is TGTGCCAGCAACCGCCGGACAGGGGGAAACTATGGCTACACCTTC.